This T cell receptor beta chain is from a study of identifying expanded T cells in peripheral blood. Findings of the study overall: Technical replicates showed roughly 1.2 changed clones; around 2 weeks approximately 15; four weeks 19.

Clones were sequenced by immunoSEQ multiplex PCR, and TCRdb holds only the in-frame ones, with some missing. The profile covers 90,000 to 110,000 clones, with about 88% appearing a single time and approximately 8% taken by the ten largest. To note about this clone: Its antigen is as yet unknown.

This CDR3 is 15 amino acids long. Germline values: CDR1 MDHEN, CDR2 SYDVKM. Trimming took off 8 bases at V and 4 bases at J, with 18 bases between the two ends. Healthy donors had no documented immune events, such as infections, while sampled. The chain carries TRBV28 and TRBJ1-3; the D is unclear. The material sequenced was blood. This TCR derives from a person between 18 and 69 years old in good health. CDR3 bases: TGTGCCAGCTGGGATCCAGGCGACCAGGGAAACACCATATATTTT. Translation gives CASWDPGDQGNTIYF.